Here is one TCR beta chain with its context. These data come from a study of blood T cell repertoires in COVID-19. Study-level information: Samples representing acute and convalescent COVID-19 were sourced from the United States, Italy and Spain. The cDNA or gDNA used as material had been derived from T cells, B-cell-depleted T cells, or PBMCs.

CDR1 is SGHRS, CDR2 YFSETQ, per germline. V gave up 3 bases and J gave up 6 bases; unmatched junction bases: 6. The CDR3 runs to 13 residues. Per the original data handling: Using reference gene primer amplification, nucleated cell counts were estimated. Produced via immunoSEQ multiplex PCR; TCRdb's table is partial and in-frame only. From that table come the V and J calls and clone size; the DNA was used to work out D and trimming. The sample includes tens of thousands of clones, roughly four fifths seen only once; the top ten take more than 2%. Sequences were obtained from peripheral blood. The clonotype comes from a woman between 70 and 85 years old with COVID-19, enrolled during active disease. The chain carries TRBV5-1 and TRBJ2-7; 7 nucleotides line up with TRBD2. The CDR3 sequence is CASSWAGDGEQYV. The CDR3 DNA is TGCGCCAGCAGCTGGGCGGGGGATGGCGAGCAGTACGTC.